A selection of T cell receptor beta chains follows, all from one sample in a study of T cell responses to AZD1222 COVID-19 vaccine. Sequencing was performed with immunoSEQ multiplex PCR; in TCRdb, only in-frame clones are kept and a portion is missing. The sample has roughly 80,000 clones, less than 95% seen once; the top ten hold more than 2.5%. The material was peripheral blood, obtained 28 days after the second AZD1222 dose. The receptors here all came from an adult who received the AZD1222 COVID-19 vaccine. Each CDR3 is given with its conserved first and last residue. The D gene is left open where the match is weak.

D,V,J,DNA,CDR3
TRBD2,TRBV7-6,TRBJ2-1,TGTGCCAGCAGTGGGGCGGGAGTGGAGTGGAGGCAGTTCTTC,CASSGAGVEWRQFF
.,TRBV2,TRBJ1-1,TGTGCCAGCAGTGCCCTCCCCGTCAGGGGGAACACTGAAGCTTTCTTT,CASSALPVRGNTEAFF
.,TRBV7-9,TRBJ1-1,TGTGCCAGCAGCTCGGGGACTGGGGGTAACACTGAAGCTTTCTTT,CASSSGTGGNTEAFF
TRBD2,TRBV6-2/TRBV6-3,TRBJ2-1,TGTGCCAGCAGTCCCCGGACTAGCTGGAATGAGCAGTTCTTC,CASSPRTSWNEQFF
.,TRBV27,TRBJ2-2,TGTGCCAGCAGTTTCGAAGGCAGGGTGAACACCGGGGAGCTGTTTTTT,CASSFEGRVNTGELFF
.,TRBV5-1,TRBJ1-3,TGCGCCAGCAGCGAAAGGACAGCTGGAAACACCATATATTTT,CASSERTAGNTIYF
TRBD1,TRBV19,TRBJ1-4,TGTGCCAGTAGTAACAGGGGAACTAATGAAAAACTGTTTTTT,CASSNRGTNEKLFF
TRBD1,TRBV5-1,TRBJ2-7,TGCGCCAGCAGCACCAGGGGGTTAGACTACGAGCAGTACTTC,CASSTRGLDYEQYF
.,TRBV30,TRBJ1-5,TGTGCCTGGAAGCGGGATAGCAATCAGCCCCAGCATTTT,CAWKRDSNQPQHF
.,TRBV10-3,TRBJ2-3,TGTGCCACCGCGCCCGGGGGAGGAAGTACAGATACGCAGTATTTT,CATAPGGGSTDTQYF
.,TRBV5-1,TRBJ2-2,TGCGCCAGCTTAAACACCGGGGAGCTGTTTTTT,CASLNTGELFF
TRBD1,TRBV5-1,TRBJ1-2,TGCGCCAGCAGCCCCTTTACAGGGGGTTGGGGCTACACCTTC,CASSPFTGGWGYTF
.,TRBV30,TRBJ1-5,TGTGCCTGGAGTGTCGCTTGGGATCAGCCCCAGCATTTT,CAWSVAWDQPQHF
TRBD1,TRBV10-3,TRBJ1-2,TGTGCCGCACAGGGGGCTAACTATGGCTACACCTTC,CAAQGANYGYTF
TRBD2,TRBV20-1,TRBJ2-7,TGCAGTGCTAGTCCGACTAGCGGCGCACCGGGCGAGCAGTACTTC,CSASPTSGAPGEQYF
TRBD2,TRBV7-8,TRBJ2-1,TGTGCCAGCTCTGGCGGGAGTGAGGATGAGCAGTTCTTC,CASSGGSEDEQFF
TRBD2,TRBV7-2,TRBJ2-7,TGTGCCAGCAGCCTACTAGCGGGAGTTGTCGAGCAGTACTTC,CASSLLAGVVEQYF
.,TRBV4-1,TRBJ2-3,TGCGCCAGCAGCCAATCAGATACGCAGTATTTT,CASSQSDTQYF
.,TRBV27,TRBJ1-1,TGTGCCAGCATGAGGAGGGCTCTGAACACTGAAGCTTTCTTT,CASMRRALNTEAFF
TRBD1,TRBV4-1,TRBJ1-5,TGCGCCAGCAGCCGAGGGACAGCAATCATCTCCCGGGCGCCCCAGCATTTT,CASSRGTAIISRAPQHF